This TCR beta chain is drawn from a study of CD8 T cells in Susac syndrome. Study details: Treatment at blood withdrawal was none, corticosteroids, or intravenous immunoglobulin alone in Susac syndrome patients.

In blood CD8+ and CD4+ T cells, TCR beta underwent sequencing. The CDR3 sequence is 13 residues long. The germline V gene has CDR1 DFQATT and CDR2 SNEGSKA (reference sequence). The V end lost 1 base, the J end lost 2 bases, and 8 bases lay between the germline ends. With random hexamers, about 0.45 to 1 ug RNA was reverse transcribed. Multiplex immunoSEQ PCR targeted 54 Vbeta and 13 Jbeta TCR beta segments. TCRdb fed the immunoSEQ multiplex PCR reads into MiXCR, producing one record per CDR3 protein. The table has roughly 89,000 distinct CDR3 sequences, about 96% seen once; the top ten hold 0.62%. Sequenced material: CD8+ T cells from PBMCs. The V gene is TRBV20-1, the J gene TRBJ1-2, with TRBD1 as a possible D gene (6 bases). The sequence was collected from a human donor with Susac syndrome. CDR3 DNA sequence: TGCAGTGCTAGAGTTGGACAGAACTATGGCTACACCTTC. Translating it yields CSARVGQNYGYTF.